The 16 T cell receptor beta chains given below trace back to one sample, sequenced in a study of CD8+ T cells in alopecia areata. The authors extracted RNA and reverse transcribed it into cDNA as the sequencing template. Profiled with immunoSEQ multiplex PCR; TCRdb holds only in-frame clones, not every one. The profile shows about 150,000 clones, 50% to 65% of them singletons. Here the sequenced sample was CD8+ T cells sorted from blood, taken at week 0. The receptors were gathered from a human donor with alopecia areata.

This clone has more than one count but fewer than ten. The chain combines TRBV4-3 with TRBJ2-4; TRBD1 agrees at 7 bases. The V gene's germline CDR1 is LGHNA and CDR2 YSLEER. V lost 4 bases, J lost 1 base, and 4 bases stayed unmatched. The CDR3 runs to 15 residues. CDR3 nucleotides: TGCGCCAGCAGCCTAACAGGGGATGCCAAAAACATTCAGTACTTC. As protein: CASSLTGDAKNIQYF.

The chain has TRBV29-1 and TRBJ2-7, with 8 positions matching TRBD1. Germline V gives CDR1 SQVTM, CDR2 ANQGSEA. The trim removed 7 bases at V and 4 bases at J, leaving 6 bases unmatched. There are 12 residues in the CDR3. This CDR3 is CSAGQGTYEQYF. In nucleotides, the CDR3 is TGCAGCGCCGGACAGGGTACTTACGAGCAGTACTTC.

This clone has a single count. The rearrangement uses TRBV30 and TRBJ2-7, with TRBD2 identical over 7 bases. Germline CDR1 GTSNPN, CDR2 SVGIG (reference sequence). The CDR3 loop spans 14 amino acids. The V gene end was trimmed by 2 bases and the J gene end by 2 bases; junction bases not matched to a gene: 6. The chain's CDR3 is CAWSIGGSTYEQYF. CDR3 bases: TGTGCCTGGAGTATCGGGGGGTCAACCTACGAGCAGTACTTC.

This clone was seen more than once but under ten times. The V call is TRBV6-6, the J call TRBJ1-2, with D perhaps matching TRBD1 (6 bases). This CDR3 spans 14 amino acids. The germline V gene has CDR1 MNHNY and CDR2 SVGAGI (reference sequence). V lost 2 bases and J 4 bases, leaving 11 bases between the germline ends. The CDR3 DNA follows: TGTGCCAGCAGTTACGAACAGGGTAGCTATGGCTACACCTTC. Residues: CASSYEQGSYGYTF.

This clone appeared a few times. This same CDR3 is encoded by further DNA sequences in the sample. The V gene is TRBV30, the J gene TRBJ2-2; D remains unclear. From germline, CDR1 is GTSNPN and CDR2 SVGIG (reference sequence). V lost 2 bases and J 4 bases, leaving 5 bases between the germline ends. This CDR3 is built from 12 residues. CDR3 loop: CAWSPGTGELFF. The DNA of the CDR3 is TGTGCCTGGAGTCCAGGCACCGGGGAGCTGTTTTTT. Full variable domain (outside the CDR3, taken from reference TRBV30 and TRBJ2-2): SQTIHQWPATLVQPVGSPLSLECTVEGTSNPNLYWYRQAAGRGLQLLFYSVGIGQISSEVPQNLSASRPQDRQFILSSKKLLLSDSGFYLCAWSPGTGELFFGEGSRLTVL.

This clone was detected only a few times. For the CDR3, the DNA is TGTGCCAGTAGTATAGATCTGGAGGATACGCAGTATTTT. Translation gives CASSIDLEDTQYF. The J gene is TRBJ2-3, the V gene TRBV19; no firm D call. Germline V gene lookup returns CDR1 LNHDA and CDR2 SQIVND (reference sequence). Trimming shortened V by 0 bases and J by 6 bases, and 7 bases separated the two germline ends. CDR3 size: 13 residues.

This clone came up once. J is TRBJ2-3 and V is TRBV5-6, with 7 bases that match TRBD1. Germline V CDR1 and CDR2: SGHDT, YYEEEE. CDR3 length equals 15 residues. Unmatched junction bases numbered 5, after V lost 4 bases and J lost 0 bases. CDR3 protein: CASSPTGSSTDTQYF. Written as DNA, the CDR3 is TGTGCCAGCAGCCCGACAGGGAGTAGCACAGATACGCAGTATTTT.

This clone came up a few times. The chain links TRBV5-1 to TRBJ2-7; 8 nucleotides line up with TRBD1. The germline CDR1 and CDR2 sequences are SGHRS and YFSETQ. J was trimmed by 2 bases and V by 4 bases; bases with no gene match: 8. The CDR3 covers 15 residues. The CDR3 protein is CASSDRQGSTYEQYF. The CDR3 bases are TGCGCCAGCAGCGATCGACAGGGGAGTACCTACGAGCAGTACTTC.

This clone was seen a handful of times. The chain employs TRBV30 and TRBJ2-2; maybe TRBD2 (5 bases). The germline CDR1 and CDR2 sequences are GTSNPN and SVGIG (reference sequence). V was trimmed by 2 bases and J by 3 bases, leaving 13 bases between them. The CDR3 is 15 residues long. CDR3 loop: CAWSWGDYHTGELFF. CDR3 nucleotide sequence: TGTGCCTGGAGTTGGGGTGACTACCACACCGGGGAGCTGTTTTTT.

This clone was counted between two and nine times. The CDR3 bases are TGTGCCAGCAGCCAAGGCCAGCCGTCCTACGAGCAGTACTTC. As protein: CASSQGQPSYEQYF. This rearrangement joins TRBV14 to TRBJ2-7; D gene ambiguous. The CDR3 is made up of 14 amino acids. V was clipped by 1 base and J by 1 base, with 8 bases between them. Germline assignment: CDR1 SGHDN and CDR2 FVKESK.

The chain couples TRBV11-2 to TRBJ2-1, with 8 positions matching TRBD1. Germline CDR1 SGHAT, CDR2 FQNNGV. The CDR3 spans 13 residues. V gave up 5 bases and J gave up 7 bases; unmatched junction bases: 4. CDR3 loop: CASSRTGNNEQFF. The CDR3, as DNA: TGTGCCAGCAGCAGGACAGGGAATAATGAGCAGTTCTTC.

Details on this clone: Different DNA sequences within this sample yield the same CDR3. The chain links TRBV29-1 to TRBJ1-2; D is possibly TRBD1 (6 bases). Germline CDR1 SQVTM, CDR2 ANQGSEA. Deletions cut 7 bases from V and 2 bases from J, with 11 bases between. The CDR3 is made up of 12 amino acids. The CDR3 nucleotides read TGCAGCGCCCCCGGACAGAACTATGGCTACACCTTC. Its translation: CSAPGQNYGYTF.

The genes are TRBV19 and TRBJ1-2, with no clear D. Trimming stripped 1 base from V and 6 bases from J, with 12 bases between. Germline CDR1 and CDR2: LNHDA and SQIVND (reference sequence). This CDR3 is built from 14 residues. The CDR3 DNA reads TGTGCCAGTAGTATAGTAGGGTCGGCAGATGGCTACACCTTC. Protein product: CASSIVGSADGYTF.

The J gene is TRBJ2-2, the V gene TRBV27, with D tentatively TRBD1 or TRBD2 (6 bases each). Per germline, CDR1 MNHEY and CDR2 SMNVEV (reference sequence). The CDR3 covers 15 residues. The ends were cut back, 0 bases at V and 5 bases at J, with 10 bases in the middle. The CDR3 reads CASSLSGAGTGELFF. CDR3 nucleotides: TGTGCCAGCAGTTTATCGGGGGCGGGAACCGGGGAGCTGTTTTTT.

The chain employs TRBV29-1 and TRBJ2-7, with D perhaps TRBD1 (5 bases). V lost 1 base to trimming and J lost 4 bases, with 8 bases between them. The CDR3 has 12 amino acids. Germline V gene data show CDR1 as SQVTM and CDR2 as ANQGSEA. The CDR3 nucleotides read TGCAGCGTTGAAGGGACACAATACGAGCAGTACTTC. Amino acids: CSVEGTQYEQYF.

The CDR3 coding sequence is TGTGCCTGGAGTGTAGGGTTGAATGAGCAGTTCTTC. Translation: CAWSVGLNEQFF. The chain employs TRBV30 and TRBJ2-1, with unresolved D. From germline, CDR1 is GTSNPN and CDR2 SVGIG (reference sequence). The CDR3 runs to 12 residues. Deletions cut 0 bases from V and 7 bases from J, with 7 bases between.